This T cell receptor (beta chain) came from a study of PD-L1 blockade in urothelial cancer. Whole-study context: Patients with male sex and bladder-origin urothelial cancer accounted for most of the 29 enrolled.

This CDR3 spans 15 amino acids. After removal of 4 bases from V and 2 bases from J, the junction contained 7 bases not matched to a gene. Per germline, CDR1 SGHRS and CDR2 YFSETQ. A single count supports this clone. Profiling relied on immunoSEQ multiplex PCR, and the TCRdb table lists in-frame clones only, not all of them. The data show fewer than 50,000 clones, about nine tenths seen once. The sequenced sample was PBMCs, obtained around atezolizumab (anti-PD-L1) treatment. This TCR was recovered from a man between 65 and 85 years old with urothelial cancer. This rearrangement joins TRBV5-1 to TRBJ2-3, with 7 bases identical to TRBD1. CDR3 DNA: TGCGCCAGCAGCCTGCTTGGGACAGACACAGATACGCAGTATTTT. This codes for CASSLLGTDTDTQYF.